This is a list of T cell receptor beta chains from one sample in a study of blood T cells in healthy people across ages. Each CDR3 protein is one row after TCRdb ran MiXCR on the 5' RACE reads. The sample carries 1.5 million to 2 million distinct CDR3 sequences, 28% recorded once. The sequencing sample was made of blood. These receptors came from a woman in her twenties or thirties in good health. The CDR3 runs from the conserved cysteine through the conserved F or W. Fields, in order: clone size, J gene, D gene, V gene, CDR3 protein, CDR3 DNA. A D gene is named only where the DNA matches it firmly. Not every row has a clone size; where given, it reads once, few, many or a size class.

abundance: .
j_gene: TRBJ2-1
d_gene: TRBD1
v_gene: TRBV10-3
CDR3aa: CAISDPGTGHGNEQFF
CDR3nt: TGTGCCATCAGTGACCCCGGGACAGGGCACGGCAATGAGCAGTTCTTC

abundance: .
j_gene: TRBJ2-7
d_gene: TRBD2
v_gene: TRBV10-1
CDR3aa: CASSKKREGEQYF
CDR3nt: TGCGCCAGCAGTAAGAAGCGGGAGGGGGAGCAGTACTTC

abundance: .
j_gene: TRBJ1-4
d_gene: TRBD1
v_gene: TRBV12-3/TRBV12-4
CDR3aa: CASRKTGTARNEKLFF
CDR3nt: TGTGCCAGCAGGAAAACGGGGACAGCCCGTAATGAAAAACTGTTTTTT

abundance: few
j_gene: TRBJ1-2
d_gene: TRBD1
v_gene: TRBV5-1
CDR3aa: CASSLGQASGYTF
CDR3nt: TGCGCCAGCAGCCTAGGACAGGCGTCGGGCTACACCTTC

abundance: many
j_gene: TRBJ2-1
d_gene: .
v_gene: TRBV4-3
CDR3aa: CASSQDWPALFEQFF
CDR3nt: TGCGCCAGCAGCCAAGATTGGCCTGCCCTCTTTGAGCAGTTCTTC

abundance: .
j_gene: TRBJ2-5
d_gene: TRBD2
v_gene: TRBV6-2/TRBV6-3
CDR3aa: CASSYPPGLAGGRPQETQYF
CDR3nt: TGTGCCAGCAGTTACCCTCCGGGACTAGCGGGAGGCCGGCCACAAGAGACCCAGTACTTC

abundance: many
j_gene: TRBJ2-1
d_gene: TRBD2
v_gene: TRBV6-4
CDR3aa: CASSDSKRGGDNEQFF
CDR3nt: TGTGCCAGCAGTGACTCCAAGCGGGGGGGTGACAATGAGCAGTTCTTC

abundance: .
j_gene: TRBJ2-1
d_gene: TRBD2
v_gene: TRBV5-1
CDR3aa: CAGTILAGGKDEQFF
CDR3nt: TGCGCCGGCACCATACTAGCGGGGGGGAAGGATGAGCAGTTCTTC

abundance: few
j_gene: TRBJ2-7
d_gene: .
v_gene: TRBV30
CDR3aa: CAWSKNEQYF
CDR3nt: TGTGCCTGGAGTAAGAACGAGCAGTACTTC

abundance: .
j_gene: TRBJ1-2
d_gene: TRBD1
v_gene: TRBV29-1
CDR3aa: CSVDTTGGDYTF
CDR3nt: TGCAGCGTTGATACAACAGGGGGTGACTACACCTTC

abundance: .
j_gene: TRBJ1-5
d_gene: TRBD1
v_gene: TRBV9
CDR3aa: CASSAQGVSNQPQHF
CDR3nt: TGTGCCAGCAGCGCACAGGGGGTGAGCAATCAGCCCCAGCATTTT

abundance: many
j_gene: TRBJ1-2
d_gene: .
v_gene: TRBV11-2
CDR3aa: CASSFGYRENYGYTF
CDR3nt: TGTGCCAGCAGCTTCGGGTACCGGGAAAACTATGGCTACACCTTC

abundance: .
j_gene: TRBJ2-3
d_gene: .
v_gene: TRBV12-3/TRBV12-4
CDR3aa: CASSFETSTDAQYF
CDR3nt: TGTGCCAGCAGTTTTGAAACAAGCACAGATGCGCAGTATTTT

abundance: .
j_gene: TRBJ1-2
d_gene: .
v_gene: TRBV7-2
CDR3aa: CASSLDNRAGGYTF
CDR3nt: TGTGCCAGCAGCTTAGATAACAGGGCAGGGGGCTACACCTTC

abundance: .
j_gene: TRBJ2-2
d_gene: .
v_gene: TRBV7-8
CDR3aa: CASSLALYQNTGELFF
CDR3nt: TGTGCCAGCAGCTTAGCGCTGTACCAGAACACCGGGGAGCTGTTTTTT

abundance: .
j_gene: TRBJ2-5
d_gene: .
v_gene: TRBV7-9
CDR3aa: CASSSSLLQRLETQYF
CDR3nt: TGTGCCAGCAGCTCCTCCCTTCTTCAGAGGTTGGAGACCCAGTACTTC

abundance: few
j_gene: TRBJ2-2
d_gene: .
v_gene: TRBV5-5
CDR3aa: CASSMGTGELFF
CDR3nt: TGTGCCAGCAGCATGGGAACCGGGGAGCTGTTTTTT

abundance: many
j_gene: TRBJ2-3
d_gene: .
v_gene: TRBV10-3
CDR3aa: CAISEPPLDTQYF
CDR3nt: TGTGCCATCAGTGAGCCCCCTCTAGATACGCAGTATTTT

abundance: many
j_gene: TRBJ2-3
d_gene: TRBD1
v_gene: TRBV7-9
CDR3aa: CASSWGQSTDTQYF
CDR3nt: TGTGCCAGCAGCTGGGGACAGAGCACAGATACGCAGTATTTT

abundance: .
j_gene: TRBJ2-1
d_gene: TRBD2
v_gene: TRBV20-1
CDR3aa: CSARATSDQETQFF
CDR3nt: TGCAGTGCCAGGGCGACTAGCGACCAAGAGACCCAGTTCTTC

abundance: .
j_gene: TRBJ2-2
d_gene: .
v_gene: TRBV12-3/TRBV12-4
CDR3aa: CASSFRRKNTGELFF
CDR3nt: TGTGCCAGCAGCTTTAGGCGGAAGAACACCGGGGAGCTGTTTTTT

abundance: .
j_gene: TRBJ2-3
d_gene: TRBD1
v_gene: TRBV30
CDR3aa: CAWSVQGTLTDTRYF
CDR3nt: TGTGCCTGGAGTGTACAGGGGACCCTCACAGATACGCGGTATTTT

abundance: .
j_gene: TRBJ1-5
d_gene: .
v_gene: TRBV6-5
CDR3aa: CASRRSQHF
CDR3nt: TGTGCCAGCCGGAGGTCGCAGCATTTT

abundance: few
j_gene: TRBJ2-1
d_gene: .
v_gene: TRBV7-8
CDR3aa: CASSSYSAGIKYNEQFF
CDR3nt: TGTGCCAGCAGCTCTTACAGTGCCGGGATTAAATACAATGAGCAGTTCTTC

abundance: .
j_gene: TRBJ1-5
d_gene: .
v_gene: TRBV7-6
CDR3aa: CASSQQANQPQHF
CDR3nt: TGTGCCAGCAGCCAACAGGCGAATCAGCCCCAGCATTTT

abundance: .
j_gene: TRBJ1-1
d_gene: .
v_gene: TRBV5-1
CDR3aa: CASSLSQGRFTEAFF
CDR3nt: TGCGCCAGCAGCTTGTCCCAGGGCCGGTTCACTGAAGCTTTCTTT

abundance: .
j_gene: TRBJ2-3
d_gene: TRBD1
v_gene: TRBV9
CDR3aa: CASSAWTGAQADTQYF
CDR3nt: TGTGCCAGCAGCGCCTGGACAGGTGCACAGGCAGATACGCAGTATTTT

abundance: many
j_gene: TRBJ1-6
d_gene: .
v_gene: TRBV5-1
CDR3aa: CASSLDRVENSPLHF
CDR3nt: TGCGCCAGCAGCTTGGATAGGGTAGAGAATTCACCCCTCCACTTT

abundance: .
j_gene: TRBJ2-1
d_gene: .
v_gene: TRBV10-3
CDR3aa: CAISGRGVSYNEQFF
CDR3nt: TGTGCCATCAGTGGCAGGGGGGTCTCCTACAATGAGCAGTTCTTC

abundance: .
j_gene: TRBJ2-7
d_gene: TRBD2
v_gene: TRBV7-9
CDR3aa: CASSAWGGEYEQYF
CDR3nt: TGTGCCAGCAGCGCGTGGGGGGGGGAATACGAGCAGTACTTC

abundance: .
j_gene: TRBJ2-3
d_gene: .
v_gene: TRBV20-1
CDR3aa: CSANLRELSITDTQYF
CDR3nt: TGCAGTGCTAACCTCCGGGAACTTTCTATCACAGATACGCAGTATTTT

abundance: few
j_gene: TRBJ1-4
d_gene: .
v_gene: TRBV5-5
CDR3aa: CASSFGTVGEKLFF
CDR3nt: TGTGCCAGCAGCTTCGGAACAGTGGGAGAAAAACTGTTTTTT

abundance: .
j_gene: TRBJ2-7
d_gene: TRBD2
v_gene: TRBV2
CDR3aa: CASRGGGFPYEQYF
CDR3nt: TGTGCCAGCAGGGGCGGGGGGTTCCCCTACGAGCAGTACTTC

abundance: .
j_gene: TRBJ2-7
d_gene: .
v_gene: TRBV6-2/TRBV6-3
CDR3aa: CASSTYDRSKYF
CDR3nt: TGTGCCAGCAGTACCTACGACAGGTCGAAGTACTTC

abundance: .
j_gene: TRBJ2-1
d_gene: TRBD2
v_gene: TRBV24-1
CDR3aa: CATSKGLAGNNEQFF
CDR3nt: TGTGCCACCAGCAAAGGACTAGCGGGAAACAATGAGCAGTTCTTC

abundance: many
j_gene: TRBJ2-4
d_gene: .
v_gene: TRBV7-2
CDR3aa: CASSTVGEGGRNIQYF
CDR3nt: TGTGCCAGCAGCACCGTAGGCGAAGGGGGTAGGAACATTCAGTACTTC

abundance: few
j_gene: TRBJ2-7
d_gene: TRBD1
v_gene: TRBV5-6
CDR3aa: CASSPLRDRSYEQYF
CDR3nt: TGTGCCAGCAGCCCCCTCCGGGACAGGTCCTACGAGCAGTACTTC

abundance: few
j_gene: TRBJ1-4
d_gene: .
v_gene: TRBV29-1
CDR3aa: CSARGRTNEKLFF
CDR3nt: TGCAGCGCTAGGGGCAGGACTAATGAAAAACTGTTTTTT

abundance: few
j_gene: TRBJ2-5
d_gene: .
v_gene: TRBV20-1
CDR3aa: CGAELQETQYF
CDR3nt: TGCGGTGCGGAATTGCAAGAGACCCAGTACTTC

abundance: many
j_gene: TRBJ2-4
d_gene: TRBD2
v_gene: TRBV29-1
CDR3aa: CSVDVGPTTGGIQYF
CDR3nt: TGCAGCGTTGATGTCGGTCCGACGACGGGGGGCATTCAGTACTTC

abundance: few
j_gene: TRBJ1-4
d_gene: .
v_gene: TRBV20-1
CDR3aa: CSAREGVATNEKLFF
CDR3nt: TGCAGTGCTAGGGAAGGGGTGGCAACTAATGAAAAACTGTTTTTT

abundance: .
j_gene: TRBJ1-4
d_gene: .
v_gene: TRBV4-3
CDR3aa: CASSQGVVRKLFF
CDR3nt: TGCGCCAGCAGCCAGGGGGTGGTGAGAAAACTGTTTTTT

abundance: .
j_gene: TRBJ1-1
d_gene: TRBD1
v_gene: TRBV5-1
CDR3aa: CASSSVWGTGMNTEAFF
CDR3nt: TGCGCCAGCAGCTCCGTATGGGGGACAGGGATGAACACTGAAGCTTTCTTT

abundance: many
j_gene: TRBJ1-2
d_gene: .
v_gene: TRBV7-9
CDR3aa: CASSSGVWYGYTF
CDR3nt: TGTGCCAGCAGCTCAGGGGTGTGGTATGGCTACACCTTC

abundance: few
j_gene: TRBJ2-5
d_gene: .
v_gene: TRBV6-5
CDR3aa: CASRRDLPETQYF
CDR3nt: TGTGCCAGCAGGCGAGACCTCCCGGAGACCCAGTACTTC

abundance: few
j_gene: TRBJ1-1
d_gene: TRBD1
v_gene: TRBV7-8
CDR3aa: CASSPRTGPGNTEAFF
CDR3nt: TGTGCCAGCAGCCCCCGGACAGGGCCGGGGAACACTGAAGCTTTCTTT

abundance: .
j_gene: TRBJ2-1
d_gene: .
v_gene: TRBV5-1
CDR3aa: CASSLSGIGEQFF
CDR3nt: TGCGCCAGCAGCTTGAGTGGGATCGGTGAGCAGTTCTTC

abundance: .
j_gene: TRBJ2-1
d_gene: TRBD2
v_gene: TRBV3-1
CDR3aa: CASSRWGPRLAVNEQFF
CDR3nt: TGTGCCAGCAGCCGCTGGGGGCCCCGACTAGCGGTAAATGAGCAGTTCTTC

abundance: few
j_gene: TRBJ1-2
d_gene: TRBD1
v_gene: TRBV29-1
CDR3aa: CSVGDRENYGYTF
CDR3nt: TGCAGCGTTGGGGACAGGGAGAACTATGGCTACACCTTC

abundance: .
j_gene: TRBJ2-3
d_gene: TRBD2
v_gene: TRBV6-2/TRBV6-3
CDR3aa: CASSSPRGGLPLTQYF
CDR3nt: TGTGCCAGCAGTTCCCCCCGGGGGGGCCTACCACTTACGCAGTATTTT

abundance: few
j_gene: TRBJ2-7
d_gene: .
v_gene: TRBV20-1
CDR3aa: CSAVTGESSYEQYF
CDR3nt: TGCAGTGCGGTGACAGGAGAGAGCTCCTACGAGCAGTACTTC

abundance: many
j_gene: TRBJ2-7
d_gene: TRBD2
v_gene: TRBV20-1
CDR3aa: CSASHPLAGPAYEQYF
CDR3nt: TGCAGTGCTAGTCATCCACTAGCGGGCCCTGCCTACGAGCAGTACTTC

abundance: few
j_gene: TRBJ1-2
d_gene: .
v_gene: TRBV9
CDR3aa: CASSAGLSNSGYTF
CDR3nt: TGTGCCAGCAGCGCCGGACTGTCGAATTCTGGCTACACCTTC

abundance: few
j_gene: TRBJ2-7
d_gene: .
v_gene: TRBV6-1
CDR3aa: CASRGTRSGYEQYF
CDR3nt: TGTGCCAGCAGGGGAACGCGAAGCGGCTACGAGCAGTACTTC

abundance: .
j_gene: TRBJ1-1
d_gene: .
v_gene: TRBV27
CDR3aa: CASSLKGAGLATEAFF
CDR3nt: TGTGCCAGCAGTTTAAAAGGCGCAGGGTTGGCCACTGAAGCTTTCTTT